This passage covers 29 T cell receptor beta chains from one sample sequenced in a study of shared clonotypes between healthy human individuals. TCRdb keeps only in-frame clones here, not all; method: immunoSEQ multiplex PCR. The sample includes approximately 500,000 clones, 70% to 85% of them seen just once. Specimen: PBMCs. The origin of the receptors is a middle-aged woman in good health. Some clones in this sample may be carry-over from other donors' samples.

The chain employs TRBV6-6 and TRBJ2-5, with 12 bases matching TRBD2. In germline, CDR1 is MNHNY, CDR2 SVGAGI (reference sequence). The junction had 10 bases not matched to a gene; V was cut back by 6 bases and J by 5 bases. The CDR3 has 16 residues. The CDR3 region is CASRLAGGPDLETQYF. CDR3 nucleotide sequence: TGTGCCAGCAGGCTAGCGGGAGGGCCGGATTTGGAGACCCAGTACTTC.

This chain joins TRBV5-4 and TRBJ1-2, with D possibly TRBD1 on 6 matching bases. V lost 0 bases, J lost 5 bases, and 26 bases lay in between. The CDR3 is made up of 19 amino acids. The germline gives CDR1 SGHNT, CDR2 YYREEE (reference sequence). The CDR3 sequence: CASSLGGTGASTFGYGYTF. Here the CDR3 DNA reads TGTGCCAGCAGCTTGGGGGGGACGGGGGCGTCGACCTTCGGGTATGGCTACACCTTC.

This clone was seen only a few times. The chain recombines TRBV15 with TRBJ1-3; possibly TRBD1 for D (6 bases). Between the trimmed V and J ends, which lost 0 bases and 0 bases, there was a span of 9 bases. CDR1 is LNHNV, CDR2 YYDKDF, per germline (reference sequence). CDR3 length: 16 residues. The CDR3: CATSRDRGHSGNTIYF. CDR3 bases: TGTGCCACCAGCAGAGATCGGGGACACTCTGGAAACACCATATATTTT.

This clone is a singleton in its sample. The gene calls are TRBV7-2 and TRBJ2-7; D uncertain. Germline V gene data show CDR1 as SGHTA and CDR2 as FQGNSA. Trimming stripped 2 bases from V and 3 bases from J, with 8 bases between. The CDR3 is 13 residues long. The CDR3 DNA follows: TGTGCCAGCAGCTTAACTAAGGGCTACGAGCAGTACTTC. Its translation: CASSLTKGYEQYF.

This chain connects TRBV27 to TRBJ2-5; possibly TRBD1 or TRBD2 for D (5 bases each). The CDR3 consists of 15 residues. V lost 7 bases and J lost 1, with 16 bases in between. The V gene's germline CDR1 is MNHEY and CDR2 SMNVEV (reference sequence). The CDR3, as DNA: TGTGCCAGCAACCGCCGCCGGGACGCCCAAGAGACCCAGTACTTC. Residues: CASNRRRDAQETQYF.

The genes are TRBV7-3 and TRBJ2-2; no clear D. CDR3 length equals 17 residues. The germline V gene encodes CDR1 SGHTA and CDR2 FQGTGA. The V gene lost 0 bases and the J gene lost 1 base, with 12 bases spanning the gap. CDR3: CASSLTFNKKNTGELFF. The CDR3 region has the DNA TGTGCCAGCAGCTTAACGTTTAACAAAAAGAACACCGGGGAGCTGTTTTTT.

V and J are TRBV14 and TRBJ2-3; 10 bases match TRBD2. Germline V gene data show CDR1 as SGHDN and CDR2 as FVKESK. The V segment lost 1 base and the J segment 8 bases; nucleotides outside the gene matches: 9. CDR3 size: 16 residues. CDR3 protein: CASSQGNSGRNGTQYF. CDR3 DNA sequence: TGTGCCAGCAGCCAAGGGAATAGCGGGAGGAACGGTACGCAGTATTTT.

The chain carries TRBV18 and TRBJ2-3; D not certain. Trimming took 4 bases from V and 0 from J, leaving 8 bases between them. This CDR3 region has 14 residues. CDR1 and CDR2 (germline): KGHSH, LQKENI. The DNA of the CDR3 is TGTGCCAGCTCACGTGCAACTAGCACAGATACGCAGTATTTT. Translating it yields CASSRATSTDTQYF. The full variable domain, rest sourced from reference TRBV18 and TRBJ2-3, is NAGVMQNPRHLVRRRGQEARLRCSPMKGHSHVYWYRQLPEEGLKFMVYLQKENIIDESGMPKERFSAEFPKEGPSILRIQQVVRGDSAAYFCASSRATSTDTQYFGPGTRLTVL.

This clone showed up just once. The chain has TRBV4-1 and TRBJ2-5; maybe TRBD1 (5 bases). The V end lost 2 bases, the J end lost 1 base, and 8 bases lay between the germline ends. The CDR3 length is 14 residues. The germline V gene encodes CDR1 MGHRA and CDR2 YSYEKL. CDR3 sequence (DNA): TGCGCCAGCAGCCAAACAGGTCCCCAAGAGACCCAGTACTTC. Residues: CASSQTGPQETQYF.

This clone was seen a few times. Distinct nucleotide sequences in the sample also encode this CDR3. The chain joins TRBV9 to TRBJ2-2; no clear D. Germline V gives CDR1 SGDLS, CDR2 YYNGEE. Trimming removed 1 base from V and 6 bases from J, with 4 bases in between. There are 12 residues in the CDR3. The CDR3 loop is CASSVRSGELFF. The CDR3 DNA is TGTGCCAGCAGCGTAAGATCCGGGGAGCTGTTTTTT.

The chain joins TRBV7-3 to TRBJ2-3; D remains ambiguous. CDR3 length equals 15 residues. Germline loops: CDR1 SGHTA, CDR2 FQGTGA. Trimming stripped 1 base from V and 1 base from J, with 9 bases between. As DNA, the CDR3 is TGTGCCAGCAGCTTAAGTCCAGGTCGCACAGATACGCAGTATTTT. Its translation is CASSLSPGRTDTQYF.

Worth noting for this clone: Other DNA sequences in this specimen translate into the identical CDR3. J is TRBJ2-7 and V is TRBV6-5; 8 bases are a match to TRBD1. The V segment lost 5 bases and the J segment 3 bases; nucleotides outside the gene matches: 6. Germline V gene lookup returns CDR1 MNHEY and CDR2 SVGAGI. CDR3 length equals 14 residues. The CDR3 bases are TGTGCCAGCAGTCCTAGGACAGGGCTCTACGAGCAGTACTTC. It specifies CASSPRTGLYEQYF.

The chain employs TRBV9 and TRBJ2-5, with a weak D call TRBD1 (5 bases). Germline CDR1 and CDR2: SGDLS and YYNGEE. V was pared by 0 bases and J by 5 bases, with 14 bases between. There are 15 residues in the CDR3. The CDR3, as DNA: TGTGCCAGCAGCGTAGGGCCCAGGGCCGCGGAGACCCAGTACTTC. Translation gives CASSVGPRAAETQYF.

A single count supports this clone. The chain combines TRBV2 with TRBJ2-2; 7 bases agree with TRBD2. The CDR3 spans 15 residues. V lost 7 bases to trimming and J lost 1 base; unmatched junction nucleotides: 6. CDR1 is SNHLY and CDR2 is FYNNEI in the germline V gene. The CDR3 is CASTVAGWNTGELFF. CDR3 nucleotide sequence: TGTGCCAGCACCGTAGCGGGTTGGAACACCGGGGAGCTGTTTTTT. Drawing the rest from reference TRBV2 and TRBJ2-2, the complete variable domain is EPEVTQTPSHQVTQMGQEVILRCVPISNHLYFYWYRQILGQKVEFLVSFYNNEISEKSEIFDDQFSVERPDGSNFTLKIRSTKLEDSAMYFCASTVAGWNTGELFFGEGSRLTVL.

The chain links TRBV9 to TRBJ2-5; D is uncertain. Germline V lookup: CDR1 SGDLS, CDR2 YYNGEE. The ends were cut back, 5 bases at V and 0 bases at J, with 5 bases in the middle. The length of the CDR3 is 12 residues. CDR3 amino acids: CASRGDQETQYF. DNA of the CDR3: TGTGCCAGCAGGGGCGACCAAGAGACCCAGTACTTC.

This chain links TRBV5-1 with TRBJ1-3, with TRBD1 identical over 7 bases. The CDR3 has 16 amino acids. From germline, CDR1 is SGHRS and CDR2 YFSETQ. Trimming at V came to 1 base and at J to 0 bases, leaving 4 bases not matched to a gene. The CDR3 sequence: CASSLTGAISGNTIYF. In DNA form, the CDR3 reads TGCGCCAGCAGCTTGACAGGGGCAATCTCTGGAAACACCATATATTTT. Combining the CDR3 with reference TRBV5-1 and TRBJ1-3 gives the whole variable domain KAGVTQTPRYLIKTRGQQVTLSCSPISGHRSVSWYQQTPGQGLQFLFEYFSETQRNKGNFPGRFSGRQFSNSRSEMNVSTLELGDSALYLCASSLTGAISGNTIYFGEGSWLTVV.

This clone was counted between two and nine times. J is TRBJ2-1 and V is TRBV19, with a weak D call TRBD1 (5 bases). Germline CDR1 reads LNHDA; CDR2 reads SQIVND (reference sequence). CDR3 size: 14 residues. The V and J ends lost 4 bases and 4 bases respectively, with 11 bases between them. Here the CDR3 DNA reads TGTGCCAGTAGTAGCCCGGACAAATACAATGAGCAGTTCTTC. Translating it yields CASSSPDKYNEQFF.

This rearrangement joins TRBV7-9 to TRBJ2-7; D is unresolved. The CDR3 contains 15 residues. Looked up from germline, CDR1 is SEHNR and CDR2 is FQNEAQ (reference sequence). The V gene lost 5 bases and the J gene lost 4 bases, with 18 bases spanning the gap. The CDR3 reads CASSGQENAHYEQYF. The DNA for the CDR3 is TGTGCCAGCAGCGGTCAGGAAAATGCTCATTACGAGCAGTACTTC.

The rearrangement joins TRBV6-1 to TRBJ2-1; D remains ambiguous. The CDR3 totals 13 residues. V gave up 0 bases and J gave up 9 bases, with 9 bases separating them. Germline lookup yields CDR1 MNHNS and CDR2 SASEGT. Here the CDR3 DNA reads TGTGCCAGCAGTGAAGCGCGGCGCAGTGAGCAGTTCTTC. Its protein product is CASSEARRSEQFF.

The gene calls are TRBV18 and TRBJ2-3; 12 bases line up with TRBD2. The CDR3 contains 15 residues. The V gene end was trimmed by 10 bases and the J gene end by 3 bases; junction bases not matched to a gene: 8. Germline V gene sequence: CDR1 KGHSH, CDR2 LQKENI. CDR3 sequence (DNA): TGTGCCACCTCTCCCACTAGCGGGAGGACAGATACGCAGTATTTT. This gives the protein CATSPTSGRTDTQYF.

This clone was observed a few times. At the DNA level, this CDR3 is encoded by other sequences in the same sample as well. The chain uses TRBV29-1 and TRBJ2-7; 7 bases line up with TRBD2. The CDR3 is 13 residues long. V was clipped by 4 bases and J by 0 bases; unmatched bases: 3. Germline V gene lookup returns CDR1 SQVTM and CDR2 ANQGSEA. The CDR3 reads CSVGGGSSYEQYF. For the CDR3, the DNA is TGCAGCGTTGGAGGCGGGAGCTCCTACGAGCAGTACTTC.

Turning to this clone: This CDR3 is also generated by other DNA sequences in the sample. The rearrangement uses TRBV20-1 and TRBJ1-2; D gene unclear. The CDR3 has 11 amino acids. Germline CDR1 is DFQATT and CDR2 is SNEGSKA (reference sequence). Trimming cost V 4 bases and J 8 bases, with 11 bases left between them. The CDR3 sequence: CSATGPDGYTF. CDR3 DNA sequence: TGCAGTGCTACCGGGCCAGACGGCTACACCTTC.

Comment on this clone: It may be a read error: a sequence one base away is much more abundant. The chain is built from TRBV30 and TRBJ1-3, with D possibly being TRBD1 (5 bases). CDR1 is GTSNPN and CDR2 is SVGIG in the germline V gene (reference sequence). This CDR3 region has 13 residues. The DNA for the CDR3 is TGTTCTTGTTGGGGGACTTCTGGAAGCACCATATATTTT. Amino acids: CSCWGTSGSTIYF.

The CDR3 sequence is CASSEGHPSSGNTIYF. Written as DNA, the CDR3 is TGTGCCAGCAGCGAGGGGCACCCGAGCTCTGGAAACACCATATATTTT. The chain carries TRBV9 and TRBJ1-3; D is possibly TRBD1 (5 bases). Germline V CDR1 and CDR2: SGDLS, YYNGEE. The CDR3 is 16 residues long. V lost 3 bases to trimming and J lost 0 bases, with 13 bases between them. The full variable domain, its missing parts supplied by reference TRBV9 and TRBJ1-3, is DSGVTQTPKHLITATGQRVTLRCSPRSGDLSVYWYQQSLDQGLQFLIQYYNGEERAKGNILERFSAQQFPDLHSELNLSSLELGDSALYFCASSEGHPSSGNTIYFGEGSWLTVV.

A note on this clone: With only one base between it and a far larger clone, this is likely a read error. Other DNA sequences in this specimen translate into the identical CDR3. The chain joins TRBV7-9 to TRBJ1-1; 7 nucleotides line up with TRBD1. The CDR3 spans 13 residues. CDR1 is SEHNR and CDR2 is FQNEAQ in the germline V gene (reference sequence). V lost 5 bases, J lost 8 bases, and 8 bases stayed unmatched. The CDR3 loop reads CASSGLGTDEAFF. The CDR3 DNA follows: TGTGCCAGCAGCGGATTAGGGACAGACGAAGCTTTCTTT. The full variable domain, its missing parts supplied by reference TRBV7-9 and TRBJ1-1, is DTGVSQNPRHKITKRGQNVTFRCDPISEHNRLYWYRQTLGQGPEFLTYFQNEAQLEKSRLLSDRFSAERPKGSFSTLEIQRTEQGDSAMYLCASSGLGTDEAFFGQGTRLTVV.

The genes are TRBV4-2 and TRBJ2-2; no definite D call. V lost 1 base to trimming and J lost 6 bases, with 18 bases between them. This CDR3 comprises 17 residues. Germline V CDR1 and CDR2: LGHNA, YNFKEQ. The CDR3 region is CASSQGEVGYGAGELFF. As DNA, the CDR3 is TGTGCCAGCAGCCAAGGTGAAGTGGGTTATGGTGCCGGGGAGCTGTTTTTT.

The chain is built from TRBV2 and TRBJ2-1; D not resolved. Germline CDR1 reads SNHLY; CDR2 reads FYNNEI. CDR3 size: 12 residues. V was trimmed by 5 bases and J by 3 bases, leaving 5 bases between them. CDR3 nucleotides: TGTGCCAGCAGTAACCTCTACAATGAGCAGTTCTTC. Translation gives CASSNLYNEQFF.

A note on this clone: It is likely a read error: a sequence one base away is far more abundant. This sample includes further DNA sequences coding for the same CDR3. The V gene is TRBV7-2, the J gene TRBJ2-7; D is possibly TRBD1 or TRBD2 (5 bases each). CDR3 length: 12 amino acids. V dropped 5 bases and J dropped 3 bases, with 8 bases sitting between them. The germline CDR1 and CDR2 sequences are SGHTA and FQGNSA. The CDR3 is CASSRDRYEQYF. The CDR3 bases are TGTGCCAGCAGCCGGGACCGCTACGAGCAGTACTTC.

The rearrangement links TRBV11-2 to TRBJ2-7; a possible D gene is TRBD2 (5 bases). The germline CDR1 and CDR2 sequences are SGHAT and FQNNGV. V dropped 0 bases and J dropped 0 bases, with 6 bases sitting between them. CDR3 length: 14 amino acids. The CDR3 protein is CASSLEEASYEQYF. In DNA, the CDR3 is TGTGCCAGCAGCTTAGAGGAGGCCTCCTACGAGCAGTACTTC.